Shown below are 25 T cell receptor beta chains from a single sample sequenced in a study of OX40 agonist ivuxolimab in advanced cancers. Libraries were prepared by immunoSEQ multiplex PCR; TCRdb keeps only in-frame clonotypes and omits some of them. The repertoire holds around 63,000 clones, with roughly 91% as singletons. The source was CD4+ or CD8+ T cells sorted from blood, collected in a trial of the OX40 agonist ivuxolimab. Receptors originate from an adult with an advanced solid tumor such as melanoma, head and neck, liver or kidney cancer.

V is TRBV6-4 and J is TRBJ2-3, with a tentative D call TRBD2 (6 bases). The CDR3 spans 14 residues. Germline CDR1 is MRHNA and CDR2 is SNTAGT. The germline V and J ends were trimmed by 6 bases and 2 bases, with 12 bases remaining between them. CDR3 in DNA: TGTGCCAGCAGCCCGGGACTCGACACAGATACGCAGTATTTT. As protein: CASSPGLDTDTQYF.

V usage is TRBV5-4 and J usage is TRBJ2-3; TRBD2 matches 8 bases. The CDR3 runs 14 residues. The V segment lost 4 bases and the J segment 6 bases; nucleotides outside the gene matches: 7. Germline loops: CDR1 SGHNT, CDR2 YYREEE (reference sequence). CDR3 sequence: CASSTGTSSDTQYF. DNA for the CDR3: TGTGCCAGCAGCACGGGGACTAGTTCGGATACGCAGTATTTT.

The gene calls are TRBV9 and TRBJ2-3; D is ambiguous. CDR1 and CDR2 from the germline V gene are SGDLS and YYNGEE. The CDR3 spans 11 residues. V lost 3 bases to trimming and J lost 3 bases, with 2 bases between them. The CDR3 region has the DNA TGTGCCAGCAGCGCGACAGATACGCAGTATTTT. Protein sequence: CASSATDTQYF.

The table lists this clone with a count of one. The gene calls are TRBV27 and TRBJ2-7; 8 nucleotides agree with TRBD1. Losses at the gene ends were 4 bases for V and 3 bases for J; bases not matched to a gene: 5. From germline, CDR1 is MNHEY and CDR2 SMNVEV (reference sequence). The CDR3 covers 14 residues. The CDR3 DNA reads as TGTGCCAGCAGTTCGGACAGGGTCAGCTACGAGCAGTACTTC. This encodes CASSSDRVSYEQYF.

V and J are TRBV7-6 and TRBJ2-1; TRBD1 agrees at 9 bases. J gave up 8 bases and V 1 base, and 3 bases lay outside the gene matches. This CDR3 contains 14 residues. Germline CDR1 reads SGHVS; CDR2 reads FNYEAQ. This chain's CDR3 is CASSLGTGVDEQFF. The DNA of the CDR3 is TGTGCCAGCAGCTTAGGGACAGGGGTCGATGAGCAGTTCTTC.

The V and J genes are TRBV6-4 and TRBJ1-4; D call uncertain. The CDR3 has 15 residues. Germline CDR1 MRHNA, CDR2 SNTAGT. Deletions cut 2 bases from V and 7 bases from J, with 14 bases between. The CDR3 coding sequence is TGTGCCAGCAGTGACCTGGGCTTCCCCTGTGAAAAACTGTTTTTT. As protein: CASSDLGFPCEKLFF.

The V gene is TRBV6-5, the J gene TRBJ2-7; D is unclear. CDR3 length equals 13 residues. CDR1 is MNHEY and CDR2 is SVGAGI in the germline V gene. The V gene lost 4 bases and the J gene lost 3 bases, with 10 bases spanning the gap. CDR3 DNA: TGTGCCAGCAGTTTACCCGACTTCTACGAGCAGTACTTC. It is translated as CASSLPDFYEQYF.

The rearrangement uses TRBV5-8 and TRBJ2-1; 9 positions match TRBD2. V shed 4 bases, J shed 0 bases, and the junction held 2 bases outside the gene matches. CDR1 and CDR2 from the germline V gene are SGHTS and YDEGEE. This CDR3 comprises 15 residues. The chain's CDR3 is CASSRSGSSYNEQFF. The CDR3 coding sequence is TGTGCCAGCAGCCGTAGCGGGAGCTCCTACAATGAGCAGTTCTTC.

The rearrangement links TRBV28 to TRBJ1-1; D is ambiguous. V lost 1 base to trimming and J lost 4 bases, with 7 bases between them. This CDR3 spans 13 amino acids. CDR1 and CDR2 from the germline V gene are MDHEN and SYDVKM. The CDR3 DNA sequence: TGTGCCAGCAGTTTATTTGGGAGCACTGAAGCTTTCTTT. Its translation: CASSLFGSTEAFF.

The chain links TRBV6-5 to TRBJ1-4; a weak D match, TRBD1 (6 bases). Trimming removed 0 bases at V and 10 bases at J, with 9 bases between. Per the germline V gene, CDR1 is MNHEY and CDR2 is SVGAGI. This CDR3 region has 13 residues. The CDR3 region has the DNA TGTGCCAGCAGTTACTCGGACAGAGCAAAACTGTTTTTT. As protein: CASSYSDRAKLFF.

CDR3 nucleotide sequence: TGTGCCAGCAGTGAGGGGCCGGGACTAGCTTCCTACGAGCAGTACTTC. Translating it yields CASSEGPGLASYEQYF. This sequence joins TRBV6-1 and TRBJ2-7; 9 bases map to TRBD2. Germline V gene lookup returns CDR1 MNHNS and CDR2 SASEGT. The ends lost 3 bases at V and 1 base at J; junction bases unmatched: 7. The CDR3 is 16 residues long.

The chain carries TRBV13 and TRBJ2-3; D might be TRBD2 (6 bases). The V gene's germline CDR1 is PRHDT and CDR2 FYEKMQ (reference sequence). The V and J ends lost 3 bases and 4 bases respectively, with 11 bases between them. CDR3 length equals 14 residues. The CDR3 reads CASSFDPGADTQYF. Written as DNA, the CDR3 is TGTGCCAGCAGCTTTGACCCGGGGGCAGATACGCAGTATTTT.

The chain joins TRBV4-1 to TRBJ2-1; 7 nucleotides align to TRBD2. Trimming at V came to 8 bases and at J to 5 bases, leaving 12 bases not matched to a gene. From germline, CDR1 is MGHRA and CDR2 YSYEKL. This CDR3 is 15 amino acids long. CDR3 nucleotides: TGCGCCAGCTCCCCATGGGGGGGGGTGGACAATGAGCAGTTCTTC. Translation gives CASSPWGGVDNEQFF.

V usage is TRBV6-5 and J usage is TRBJ2-7; D remains ambiguous. The J call could be wrong; TRBJ2-1 is a better fit for the DNA end. The CDR3 has 12 residues. Germline V gives CDR1 MNHEY, CDR2 SVGAGI. The CDR3 here is CASCLQWDEQFF. CDR3 bases: TGTGCCAGCTGCTTACAGTGGGATGAGCAGTTCTTC.

J is TRBJ2-3 and V is TRBV2; 8 bases agree with TRBD2. V was clipped by 2 bases and J by 6 bases; unmatched bases: 10. CDR3 length: 16 residues. Germline V CDR1 and CDR2: SNHLY, FYNNEI. The CDR3: CASSELTREVVDTQYF. As DNA, the CDR3 is TGTGCCAGCAGTGAACTTACGCGGGAGGTGGTCGATACGCAGTATTTT.

This clone appeared a single time. The V and J genes are TRBV9 and TRBJ2-7; D remains ambiguous. The CDR3 is made up of 13 amino acids. V lost 3 bases and J lost 1, with 8 bases in between. In germline, CDR1 is SGDLS, CDR2 YYNGEE. This CDR3 reads CASSAGLSYEQYF. Written as DNA, the CDR3 is TGTGCCAGCAGCGCCGGGCTTTCCTACGAGCAGTACTTC.

This clone was detected once. The chain recombines TRBV27 with TRBJ1-5, with 7 nucleotides matching TRBD1. The trim removed 5 bases at V and 3 bases at J, leaving 22 bases unmatched. Germline V CDR1 and CDR2: MNHEY, SMNVEV (reference sequence). CDR3 size: 20 residues. The CDR3 nucleotides are TGTGCCAGCAGTAGCACAGGGACAGTCCTTACCCGGGGTTCCAATCAGCCCCAGCATTTT. It is translated as CASSSTGTVLTRGSNQPQHF.

J is TRBJ2-2 and V is TRBV6-4, with D unclear. The germline V gene encodes CDR1 MRHNA and CDR2 SNTAGT. The CDR3 is 16 residues long. V was pared by 3 bases and J by 0 bases, with 11 bases between. The CDR3 DNA follows: TGTGCCAGCAGTGAAAAATCCCGATCGAACACCGGGGAGCTGTTTTTT. Protein: CASSEKSRSNTGELFF.

The genes are TRBV19 and TRBJ2-7; weak D call: TRBD1 (6 bases). CDR1 is LNHDA and CDR2 is SQIVND in the germline V gene (reference sequence). The V end lost 9 bases, the J end lost 1 base, and 19 bases lay between the germline ends. There are 15 residues in the CDR3. CDR3 sequence: CARSYGQRMSYEQYF. CDR3 DNA sequence: TGTGCCAGGTCATATGGACAGAGAATGTCCTACGAGCAGTACTTC.

The chain has TRBV4-1 and TRBJ1-5, with TRBD1 identical over 7 bases. Trimming cost V 1 base and J 3 bases; bases outside gene matches: 6. In germline, CDR1 is MGHRA, CDR2 YSYEKL. This CDR3 has 16 amino acids. The CDR3 nucleotides read TGCGCCAGCAGCCAAGGACAGGGTGCACACAATCAGCCCCAGCATTTT. Translation gives CASSQGQGAHNQPQHF.

The chain joins TRBV27 to TRBJ2-1; D is uncertain. Trimming pared 5 bases from V and 0 bases from J, leaving 11 bases between. This CDR3 contains 15 residues. CDR1 and CDR2 (germline): MNHEY, SMNVEV (reference sequence). The CDR3: CASSRDWSSYNEQFF. For the CDR3, the DNA is TGTGCCAGCAGTCGCGACTGGAGCTCCTACAATGAGCAGTTCTTC.

CDR3 region: CASSGTSAYEQYF. The CDR3 DNA sequence: TGTGCCAGCAGCGGGACTAGCGCTTACGAGCAGTACTTC. V and J are TRBV7-9 and TRBJ2-7, with 10 bases that match TRBD2. Looked up from germline, CDR1 is SEHNR and CDR2 is FQNEAQ (reference sequence). The ends lost 5 bases at V and 4 bases at J; junction bases unmatched: 2. The CDR3 has 13 amino acids.

The chain recombines TRBV5-4 with TRBJ1-5, with 9 bases identical to TRBD1. Germline CDR1 SGHNT, CDR2 YYREEE (reference sequence). Losses at the gene ends were 0 bases for V and 3 bases for J; bases not matched to a gene: 7. CDR3 length: 17 amino acids. CDR3 residues: CASSLDGQGMNNQPQHF. The CDR3 DNA sequence: TGTGCCAGCAGCTTGGATGGACAGGGGATGAACAATCAGCCCCAGCATTTT.

This clone was recorded a few times. J is TRBJ1-5 and V is TRBV7-9; no reliable D call. Germline lookup yields CDR1 SEHNR and CDR2 FQNEAQ (reference sequence). There are 12 residues in the CDR3. Trimming removed 1 base at V and 9 bases at J, with 7 bases between. The CDR3 reads CASSLEGGPQHF. The DNA of the CDR3 is TGTGCCAGCAGCTTAGAAGGAGGGCCCCAGCATTTT.

The chain carries TRBV30 and TRBJ2-2; D is uncertain. CDR1 GTSNPN and CDR2 SVGIG come from the germline V gene (reference sequence). The CDR3 has 15 amino acids. V was clipped by 1 base and J by 3 bases, with 12 bases between them. DNA for the CDR3: TGTGCCTGGAGTGAAGGTCTTCGGGACACCGGGGAGCTGTTTTTT. This sequence encodes CAWSEGLRDTGELFF.